This paragraph reports one TCR beta chain. The antigen is undetermined. The library was made from cDNA and included unique molecular identifiers. One entry per CDR3 protein results from TCRdb running MiXCR on the PCR reads. Among a few hundred thousand distinct CDR3 sequences, roughly 34% were seen once, and the ten largest hold 6%. The CDR3 sequence is 14 residues long. Germline CDR1 reads MGHDK; CDR2 reads SYGVNS. The junction had 5 bases not matched to a gene; V was cut back by 6 bases and J by 1 base. This specimen belongs to a study of post-analysis software for immune sequencing data. Study summary: Some patients lacked subtype; others had relapsing-remitting, secondary progressive or progressive-relapsing disease.

Study-level points and caveats: Controls showed lower frequencies than patients for 5 or 6 TRBV segments, and TRBV5-6, TRBV5-1 and TRBV20-1 were among these. There was significantly lower normalized Chao1 diversity in multiple sclerosis patients than in controls.

This chain joins TRBV25-1 and TRBJ1-1; 7 bases line up with TRBD1. This TCR was recovered from a girl aged 2-17 years with multiple sclerosis. Sequenced input: blood. Here the CDR3 reads CASSRRQGNTEAFF. The DNA of the CDR3 is TGTGCCAGCAGCCGGAGACAGGGGAACACTGAAGCTTTCTTT.